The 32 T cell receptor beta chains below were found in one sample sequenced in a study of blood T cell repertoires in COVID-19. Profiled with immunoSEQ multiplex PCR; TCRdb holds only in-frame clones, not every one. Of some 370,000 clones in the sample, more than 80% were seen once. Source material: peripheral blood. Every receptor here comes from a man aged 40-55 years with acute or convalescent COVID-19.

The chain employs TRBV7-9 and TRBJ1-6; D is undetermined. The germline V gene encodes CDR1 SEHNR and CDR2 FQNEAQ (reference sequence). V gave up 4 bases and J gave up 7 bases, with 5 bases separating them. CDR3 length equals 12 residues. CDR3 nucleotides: TGTGCCAGCAGCTCCTTAAATTCACCCCTCCACTTT. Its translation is CASSSLNSPLHF.

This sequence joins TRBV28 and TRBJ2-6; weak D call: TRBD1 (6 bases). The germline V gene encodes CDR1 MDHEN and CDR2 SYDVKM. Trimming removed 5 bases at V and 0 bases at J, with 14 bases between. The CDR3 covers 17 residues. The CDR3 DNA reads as TGTGCCAGCAGTGAAGACAGGAGCGCCTCTGGGGCCAACGTCCTGACTTTC. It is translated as CASSEDRSASGANVLTF. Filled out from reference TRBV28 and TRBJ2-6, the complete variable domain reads DVKVTQSSRYLVKRTGEKVFLECVQDMDHENMFWYRQDPGLGLRLIYFSYDVKMKEKGDIPEGYSVSREKKERFSLILESASTNQTSMYLCASSEDRSASGANVLTFGAGSRLTVL.

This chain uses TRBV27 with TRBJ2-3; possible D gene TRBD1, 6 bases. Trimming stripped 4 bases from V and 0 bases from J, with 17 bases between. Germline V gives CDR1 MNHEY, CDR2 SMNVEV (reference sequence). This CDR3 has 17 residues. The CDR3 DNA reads TGTGCCAGCAGTTCCCTCCCAGGGGTCCCTAGCACAGATACGCAGTATTTT. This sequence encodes CASSSLPGVPSTDTQYF.

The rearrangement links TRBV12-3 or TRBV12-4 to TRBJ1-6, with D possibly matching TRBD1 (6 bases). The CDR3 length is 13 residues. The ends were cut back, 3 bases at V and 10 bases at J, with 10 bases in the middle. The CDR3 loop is CASSFGQTSPLHF. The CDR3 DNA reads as TGTGCCAGCAGTTTCGGACAGACCTCACCCCTCCACTTT.

CDR3 nucleotides: TGCAGCGTCTCAAAGGGTAGGAGGGGCGACGAGCAGTACTTC. This codes for CSVSKGRRGDEQYF. This chain joins TRBV29-1 and TRBJ2-7, with a possible D match to TRBD2 (6 bases). The CDR3 runs 14 residues. Germline CDR1 reads SQVTM; CDR2 reads ANQGSEA. The V gene lost 6 bases and the J gene lost 5 bases, with 20 bases spanning the gap.

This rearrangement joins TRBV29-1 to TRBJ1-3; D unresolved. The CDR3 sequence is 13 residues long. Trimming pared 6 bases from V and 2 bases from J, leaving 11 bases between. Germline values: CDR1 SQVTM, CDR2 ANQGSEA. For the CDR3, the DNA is TGCAGCGTCCTCGAGGGTACTGGAAACACCATATATTTT. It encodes CSVLEGTGNTIYF.

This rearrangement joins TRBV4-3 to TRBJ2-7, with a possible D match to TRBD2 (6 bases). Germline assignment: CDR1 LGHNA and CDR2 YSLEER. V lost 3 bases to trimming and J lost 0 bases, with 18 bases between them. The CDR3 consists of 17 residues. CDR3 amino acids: CASSQGLGAGSSYEQYF. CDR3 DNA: TGCGCCAGCAGCCAGGGGCTTGGGGCGGGGTCCTCCTACGAGCAGTACTTC.

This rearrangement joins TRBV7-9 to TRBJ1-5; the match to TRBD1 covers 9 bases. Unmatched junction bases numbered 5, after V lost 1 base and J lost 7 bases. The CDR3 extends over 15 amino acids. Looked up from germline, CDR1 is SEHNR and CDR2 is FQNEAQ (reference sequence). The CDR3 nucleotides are TGTGCCAGCAGCTTAGGCTGGGACAGGGAACAGCCCCAGCATTTT. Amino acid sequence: CASSLGWDREQPQHF. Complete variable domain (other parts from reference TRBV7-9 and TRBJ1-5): DTGVSQNPRHKITKRGQNVTFRCDPISEHNRLYWYRQTLGQGPEFLTYFQNEAQLEKSRLLSDRFSAERPKGSFSTLEIQRTEQGDSAMYLCASSLGWDREQPQHFGDGTRLSIL.

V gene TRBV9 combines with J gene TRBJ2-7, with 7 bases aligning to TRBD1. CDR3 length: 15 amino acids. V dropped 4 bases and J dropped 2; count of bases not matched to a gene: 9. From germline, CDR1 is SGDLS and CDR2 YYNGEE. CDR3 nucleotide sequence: TGTGCCAGCAGCCTATGGGACAGCGATACCTACGAGCAGTACTTC. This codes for CASSLWDSDTYEQYF.

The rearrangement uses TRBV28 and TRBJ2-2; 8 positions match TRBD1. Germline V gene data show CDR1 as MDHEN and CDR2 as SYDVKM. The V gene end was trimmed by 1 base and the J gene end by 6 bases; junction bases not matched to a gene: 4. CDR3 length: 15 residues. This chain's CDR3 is CASSLSRQGSGELFF. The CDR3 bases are TGTGCCAGCAGTTTATCGAGACAGGGGTCCGGGGAGCTGTTTTTT.

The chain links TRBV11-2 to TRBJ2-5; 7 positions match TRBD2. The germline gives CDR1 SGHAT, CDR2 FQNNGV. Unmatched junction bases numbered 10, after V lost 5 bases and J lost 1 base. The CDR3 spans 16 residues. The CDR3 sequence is CASSPGGRGVQETQYF. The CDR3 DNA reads TGTGCCAGCAGCCCCGGGGGTCGGGGGGTCCAAGAGACCCAGTACTTC.

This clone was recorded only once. This CDR3 reads CASSFRLAGWAEQFF. CDR3 DNA sequence: TGTGCCAGCAGTTTTCGACTAGCGGGATGGGCTGAGCAGTTCTTC. The genes are TRBV27 and TRBJ2-1; 11 nucleotides match TRBD2. After removal of 3 bases from V and 9 bases from J, the junction contained 7 bases not matched to a gene. The CDR3 length is 15 residues. Germline-derived CDR1 and CDR2 are MNHEY and SMNVEV (reference sequence).

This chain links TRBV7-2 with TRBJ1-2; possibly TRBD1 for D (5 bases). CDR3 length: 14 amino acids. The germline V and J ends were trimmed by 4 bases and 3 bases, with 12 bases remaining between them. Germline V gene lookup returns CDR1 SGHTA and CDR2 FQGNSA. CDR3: CASSSSGNYYGYTF. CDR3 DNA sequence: TGTGCCAGCAGCTCCTCAGGGAACTACTATGGCTACACCTTC.

The DNA of the CDR3 is TGTGCCAGCAGCGCGGGACAGGGTAATGAAAAACTGTTTTTT. It encodes CASSAGQGNEKLFF. The chain couples TRBV9 to TRBJ1-4, with 9 bases aligning to TRBD1. CDR1 and CDR2 from the germline V gene are SGDLS and YYNGEE. V shed 3 bases and J 4 bases; nucleotides not matched to a gene: 1. The CDR3 sequence is 14 residues long.

In DNA form, the CDR3 reads TGTGCCAGCAGCTTAGGGACAGGGAGAATTAATTCACCCCTCCACTTT. This sequence encodes CASSLGTGRINSPLHF. This chain connects TRBV7-9 to TRBJ1-6; 8 bases fit TRBD1. CDR1 and CDR2 (germline): SEHNR, FQNEAQ (reference sequence). The CDR3 sequence is 16 residues long. The J segment lost 6 bases and the V segment lost 1 base, leaving 5 bases of the junction unmatched.

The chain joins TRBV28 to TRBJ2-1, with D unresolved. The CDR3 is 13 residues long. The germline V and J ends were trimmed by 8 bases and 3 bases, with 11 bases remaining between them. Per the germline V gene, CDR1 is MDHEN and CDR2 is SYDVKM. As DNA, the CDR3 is TGTGCCAGCCACACCCAGCGCTACAATGAGCAGTTCTTC. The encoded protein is CASHTQRYNEQFF.

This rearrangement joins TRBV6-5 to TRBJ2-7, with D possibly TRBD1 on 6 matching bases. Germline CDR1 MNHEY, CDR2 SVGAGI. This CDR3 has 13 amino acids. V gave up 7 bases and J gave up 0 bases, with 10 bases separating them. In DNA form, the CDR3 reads TGTGCCAGCACCGTGACAGGCTCCTACGAGCAGTACTTC. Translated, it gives CASTVTGSYEQYF.

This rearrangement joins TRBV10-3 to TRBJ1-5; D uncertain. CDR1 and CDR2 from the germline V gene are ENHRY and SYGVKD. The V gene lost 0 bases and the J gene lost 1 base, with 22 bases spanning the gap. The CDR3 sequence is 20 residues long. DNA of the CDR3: TGTGCCATCAGTGAGTCTTCTCGGATACGGGGTGGTAAGAGCAATCAGCCCCAGCATTTT. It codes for CAISESSRIRGGKSNQPQHF.

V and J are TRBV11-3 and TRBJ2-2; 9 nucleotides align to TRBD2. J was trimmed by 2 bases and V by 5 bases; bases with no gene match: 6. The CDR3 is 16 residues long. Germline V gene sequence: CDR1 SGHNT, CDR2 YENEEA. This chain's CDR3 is CASSPPLAGNTGELFF. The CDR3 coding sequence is TGTGCCAGCAGCCCCCCCCTAGCGGGAAACACCGGGGAGCTGTTTTTT.

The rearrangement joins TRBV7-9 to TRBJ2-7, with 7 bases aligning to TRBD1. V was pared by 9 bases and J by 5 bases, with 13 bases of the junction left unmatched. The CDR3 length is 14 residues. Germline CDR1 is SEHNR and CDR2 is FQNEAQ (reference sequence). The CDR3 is CASSLPTGRNEQYF. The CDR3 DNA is TGTGCCAGTAGCCTTCCGACAGGGAGAAACGAGCAGTACTTC.

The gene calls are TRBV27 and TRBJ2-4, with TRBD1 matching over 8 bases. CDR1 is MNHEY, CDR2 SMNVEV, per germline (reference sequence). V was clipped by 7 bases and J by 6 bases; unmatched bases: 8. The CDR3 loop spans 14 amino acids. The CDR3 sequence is CASKQGVTLNIQYF. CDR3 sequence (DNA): TGTGCCAGCAAACAGGGGGTGACCCTAAACATTCAGTACTTC.

The CDR3 sequence: CASSYSEGAAEKLFF. DNA of the CDR3: TGTGCCAGCAGTTACTCAGAGGGGGCAGCTGAAAAACTGTTTTTT. The chain joins TRBV6-5 to TRBJ1-4; 7 bases line up with TRBD1. Germline CDR1 and CDR2: MNHEY and SVGAGI. With V trimmed by 0 bases and J by 7 bases, 5 bases remained unmatched. CDR3 length: 15 amino acids.

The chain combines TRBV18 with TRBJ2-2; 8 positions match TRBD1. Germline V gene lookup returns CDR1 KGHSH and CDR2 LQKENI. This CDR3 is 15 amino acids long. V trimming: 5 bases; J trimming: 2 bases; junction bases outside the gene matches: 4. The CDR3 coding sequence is TGTGCCAGCTCATCGGGACAGGCTAACACCGGGGAGCTGTTTTTT. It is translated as CASSSGQANTGELFF.

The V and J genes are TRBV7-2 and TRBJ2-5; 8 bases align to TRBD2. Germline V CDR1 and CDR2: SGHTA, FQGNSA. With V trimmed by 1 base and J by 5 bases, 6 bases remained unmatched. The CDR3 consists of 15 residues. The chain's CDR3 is CASSLGGTRSETQYF. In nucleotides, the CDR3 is TGTGCCAGCAGCTTAGGAGGGACTAGAAGTGAGACCCAGTACTTC.

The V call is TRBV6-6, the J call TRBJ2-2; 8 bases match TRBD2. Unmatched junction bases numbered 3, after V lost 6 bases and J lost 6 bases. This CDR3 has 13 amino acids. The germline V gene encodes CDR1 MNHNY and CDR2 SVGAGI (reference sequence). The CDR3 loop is CASRTGRAGELFF. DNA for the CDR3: TGTGCCAGCAGAACCGGGAGGGCCGGGGAGCTGTTTTTT.

The CDR3 DNA sequence: TGTGCCAGCAGTTTAGGCGTTCGGGGGAGGGCCTTTTTGGGAGAGACCCAGTACTTC. Its translation: CASSLGVRGRAFLGETQYF. V and J are TRBV28 and TRBJ2-5; TRBD2 agrees at 7 bases. Trimming removed 2 bases from V and 4 bases from J; junction bases left unmatched: 19. This CDR3 comprises 19 residues. From germline, CDR1 is MDHEN and CDR2 SYDVKM.

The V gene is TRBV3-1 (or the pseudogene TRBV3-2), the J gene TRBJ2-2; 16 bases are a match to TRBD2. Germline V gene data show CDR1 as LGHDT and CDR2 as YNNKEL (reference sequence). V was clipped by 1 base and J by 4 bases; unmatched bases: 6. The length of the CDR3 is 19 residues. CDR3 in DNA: TGTGCCAGCAGCCAAGCGTCGGGACTAGCGGGAGGGCCCACCGGGGAGCTGTTTTTT. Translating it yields CASSQASGLAGGPTGELFF.

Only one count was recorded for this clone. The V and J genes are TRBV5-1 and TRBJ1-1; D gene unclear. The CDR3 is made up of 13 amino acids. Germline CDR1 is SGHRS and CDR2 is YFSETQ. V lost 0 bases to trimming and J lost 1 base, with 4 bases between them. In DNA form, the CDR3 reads TGCGCCAGCAGCTTGGCATGGAACACTGAAGCTTTCTTT. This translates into CASSLAWNTEAFF.

The CDR3 sequence is CASSVISDTEAFF. DNA of the CDR3: TGTGCCAGCAGCGTAATAAGCGACACTGAAGCTTTCTTT. V usage is TRBV9 and J usage is TRBJ1-1; D gene ambiguous. This CDR3 has 13 residues. Between the trimmed V and J ends, which lost 1 base and 3 bases, there was a span of 7 bases. Germline assignment: CDR1 SGDLS and CDR2 YYNGEE.

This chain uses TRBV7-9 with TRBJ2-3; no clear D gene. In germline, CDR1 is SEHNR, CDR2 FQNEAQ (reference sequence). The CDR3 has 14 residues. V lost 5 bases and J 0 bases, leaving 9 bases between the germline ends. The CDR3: CASSISTSTDTQYF. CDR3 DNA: TGTGCCAGCAGCATTAGTACTAGCACAGATACGCAGTATTTT.

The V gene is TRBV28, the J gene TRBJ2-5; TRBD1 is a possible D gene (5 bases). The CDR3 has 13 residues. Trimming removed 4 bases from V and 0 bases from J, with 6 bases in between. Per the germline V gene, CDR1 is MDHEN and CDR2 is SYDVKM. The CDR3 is CASSSRDQETQYF. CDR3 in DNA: TGTGCCAGCAGTTCCAGGGACCAAGAGACCCAGTACTTC.

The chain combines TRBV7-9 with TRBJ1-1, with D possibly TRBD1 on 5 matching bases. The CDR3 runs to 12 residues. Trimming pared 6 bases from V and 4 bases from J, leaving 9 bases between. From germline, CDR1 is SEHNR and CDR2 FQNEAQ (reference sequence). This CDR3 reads CASREGSTEAFF. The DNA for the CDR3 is TGTGCCAGCAGGGAGGGGAGCACTGAAGCTTTCTTT.